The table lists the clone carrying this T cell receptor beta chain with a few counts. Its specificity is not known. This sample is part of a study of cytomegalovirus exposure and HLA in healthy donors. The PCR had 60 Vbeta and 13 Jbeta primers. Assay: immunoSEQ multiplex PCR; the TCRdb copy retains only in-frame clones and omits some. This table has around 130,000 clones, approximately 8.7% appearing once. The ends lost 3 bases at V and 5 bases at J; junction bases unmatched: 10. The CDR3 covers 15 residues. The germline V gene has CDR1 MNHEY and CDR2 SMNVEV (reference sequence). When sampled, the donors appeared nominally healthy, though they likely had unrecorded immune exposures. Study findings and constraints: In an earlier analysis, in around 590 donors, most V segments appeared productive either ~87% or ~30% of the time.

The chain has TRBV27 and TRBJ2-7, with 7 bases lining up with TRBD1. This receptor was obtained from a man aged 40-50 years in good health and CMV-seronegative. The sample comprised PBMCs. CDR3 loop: CASSFGDRVSHEQYF. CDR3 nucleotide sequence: TGTGCCAGCAGTTTTGGAGACAGGGTAAGCCACGAGCAGTACTTC.